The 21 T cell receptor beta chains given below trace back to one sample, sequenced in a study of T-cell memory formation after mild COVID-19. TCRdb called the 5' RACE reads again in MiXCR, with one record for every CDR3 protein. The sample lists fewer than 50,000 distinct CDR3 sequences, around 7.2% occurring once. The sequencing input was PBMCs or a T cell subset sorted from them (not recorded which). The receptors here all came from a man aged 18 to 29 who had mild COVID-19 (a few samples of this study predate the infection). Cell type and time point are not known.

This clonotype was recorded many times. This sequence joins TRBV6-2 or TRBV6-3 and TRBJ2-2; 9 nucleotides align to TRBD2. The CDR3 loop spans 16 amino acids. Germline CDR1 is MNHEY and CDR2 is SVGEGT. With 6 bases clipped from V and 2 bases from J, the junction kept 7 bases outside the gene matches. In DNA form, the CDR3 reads TGTGCCAGCAGACCCCTAGCGGGGCTAAACACCGGGGAGCTGTTTTTT. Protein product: CASRPLAGLNTGELFF.

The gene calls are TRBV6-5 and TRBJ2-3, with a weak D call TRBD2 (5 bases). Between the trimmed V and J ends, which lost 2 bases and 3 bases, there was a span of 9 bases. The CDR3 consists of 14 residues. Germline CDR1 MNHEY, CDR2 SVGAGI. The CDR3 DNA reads TGTGCCAGCAGTTACCTGTGGAGGACAGATACGCAGTATTTT. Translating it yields CASSYLWRTDTQYF.

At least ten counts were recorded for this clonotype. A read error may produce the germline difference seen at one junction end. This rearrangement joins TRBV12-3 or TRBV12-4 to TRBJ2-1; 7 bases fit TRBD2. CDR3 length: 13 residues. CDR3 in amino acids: CASSLAAYNEQFF. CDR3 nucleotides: TGTGCCAGCAGTCTAGCGGCCTACAATGAGCAGTTCTTC.

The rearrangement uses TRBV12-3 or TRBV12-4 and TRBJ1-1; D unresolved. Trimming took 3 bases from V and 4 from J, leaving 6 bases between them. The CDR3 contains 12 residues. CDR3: CASSFSGTEAFF. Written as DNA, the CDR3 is TGTGCCAGCAGTTTTAGTGGCACTGAAGCTTTCTTT.

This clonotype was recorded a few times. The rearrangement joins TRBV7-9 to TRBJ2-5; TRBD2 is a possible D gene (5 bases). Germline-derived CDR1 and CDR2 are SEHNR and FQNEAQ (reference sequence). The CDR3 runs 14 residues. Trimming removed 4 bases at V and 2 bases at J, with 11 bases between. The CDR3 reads CASSSNSGQETQYF. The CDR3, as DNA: TGTGCCAGCAGCTCAAACTCGGGGCAAGAGACCCAGTACTTC.

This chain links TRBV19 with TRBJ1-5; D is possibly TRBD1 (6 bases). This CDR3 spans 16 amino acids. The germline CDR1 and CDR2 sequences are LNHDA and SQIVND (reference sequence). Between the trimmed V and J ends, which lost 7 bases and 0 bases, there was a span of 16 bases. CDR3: CASTWGAGNSNQPQHF. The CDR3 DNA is TGTGCCAGTACGTGGGGGGCAGGGAATAGCAATCAGCCCCAGCATTTT.

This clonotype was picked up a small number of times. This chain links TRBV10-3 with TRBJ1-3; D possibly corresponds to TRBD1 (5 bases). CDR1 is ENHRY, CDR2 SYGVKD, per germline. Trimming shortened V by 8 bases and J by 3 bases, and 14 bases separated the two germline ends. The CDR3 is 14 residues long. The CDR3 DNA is TGTGCCATCGATACAGGTTCTGGTGGAAACACCATATATTTT. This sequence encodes CAIDTGSGGNTIYF.

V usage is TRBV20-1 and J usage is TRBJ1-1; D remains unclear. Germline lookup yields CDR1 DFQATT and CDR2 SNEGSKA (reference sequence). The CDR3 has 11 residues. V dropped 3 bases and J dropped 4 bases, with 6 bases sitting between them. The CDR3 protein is CSASGFTEAFF. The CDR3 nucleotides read TGCAGTGCTAGTGGTTTCACTGAAGCTTTCTTT.

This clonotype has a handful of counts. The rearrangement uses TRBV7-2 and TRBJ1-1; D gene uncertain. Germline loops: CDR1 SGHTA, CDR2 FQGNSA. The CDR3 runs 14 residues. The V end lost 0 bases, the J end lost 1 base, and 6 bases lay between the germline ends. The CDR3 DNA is TGTGCCAGCAGCTTAGCAAGAAAGAACACTGAAGCTTTCTTT. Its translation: CASSLARKNTEAFF.

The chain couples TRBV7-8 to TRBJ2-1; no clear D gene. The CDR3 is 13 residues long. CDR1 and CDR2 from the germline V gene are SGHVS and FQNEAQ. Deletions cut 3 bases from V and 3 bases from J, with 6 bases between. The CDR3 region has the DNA TGTGCCAGCAGCTTTCAGTACTACAATGAGCAGTTCTTC. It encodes CASSFQYYNEQFF.

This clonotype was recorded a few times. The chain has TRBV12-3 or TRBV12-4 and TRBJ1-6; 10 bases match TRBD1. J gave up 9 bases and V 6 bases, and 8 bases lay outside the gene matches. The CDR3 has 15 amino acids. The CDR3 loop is CASSRPGDRGSPLHF. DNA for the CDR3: TGTGCCAGCAGCCGACCCGGGGACAGGGGTTCACCCCTCCACTTT.

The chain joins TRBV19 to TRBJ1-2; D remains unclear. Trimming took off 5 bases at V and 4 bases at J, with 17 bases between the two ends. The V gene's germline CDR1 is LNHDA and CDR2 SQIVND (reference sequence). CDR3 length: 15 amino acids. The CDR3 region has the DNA TGTGCCAGTAGTGCGGACGGAGAACCTTCCTATGGCTACACCTTC. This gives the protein CASSADGEPSYGYTF.

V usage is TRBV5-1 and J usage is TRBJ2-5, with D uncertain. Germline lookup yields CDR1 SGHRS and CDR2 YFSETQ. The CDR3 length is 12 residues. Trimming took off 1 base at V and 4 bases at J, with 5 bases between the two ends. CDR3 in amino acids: CASSLPRETQYF. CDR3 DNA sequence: TGCGCCAGCAGCTTGCCGAGAGAGACCCAGTACTTC. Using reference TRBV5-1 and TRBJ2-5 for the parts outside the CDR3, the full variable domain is KAGVTQTPRYLIKTRGQQVTLSCSPISGHRSVSWYQQTPGQGLQFLFEYFSETQRNKGNFPGRFSGRQFSNSRSEMNVSTLELGDSALYLCASSLPRETQYFGPGTRLLVL.

The CDR3 spells CASSLEHRSYEQYF. CDR3 nucleotide sequence: TGTGCCAGCAGCTTGGAACATCGCTCCTACGAGCAGTACTTC. The chain employs TRBV5-5 and TRBJ2-7; no definite D call. The V and J ends lost 0 bases and 0 bases respectively, with 7 bases between them. The CDR3 is 14 amino acids. Per germline, CDR1 SGHKS and CDR2 YYEKEE (reference sequence). The full variable domain, rest sourced from reference TRBV5-5 and TRBJ2-7, is DAGVTQSPTHLIKTRGQQVTLRCSPISGHKSVSWYQQVLGQGPQFIFQYYEKEERGRGNFPDRFSARQFPNYSSELNVNALLLGDSALYLCASSLEHRSYEQYFGPGTRLTVT.

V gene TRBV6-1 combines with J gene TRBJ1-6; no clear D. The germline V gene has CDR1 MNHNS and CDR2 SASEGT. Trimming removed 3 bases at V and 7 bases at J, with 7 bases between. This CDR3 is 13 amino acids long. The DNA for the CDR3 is TGTGCCAGCAGTGAGACAAGAAATTCACCCCTCCACTTT. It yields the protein CASSETRNSPLHF.

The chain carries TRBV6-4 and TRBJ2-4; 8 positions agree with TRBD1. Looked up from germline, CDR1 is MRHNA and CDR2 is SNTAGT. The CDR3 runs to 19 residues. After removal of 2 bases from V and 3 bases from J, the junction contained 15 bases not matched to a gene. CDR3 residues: CASSDSLDRVNLVKNIQYF. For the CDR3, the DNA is TGTGCCAGCAGTGACAGTCTGGACAGGGTTAATTTAGTCAAAAACATTCAGTACTTC.

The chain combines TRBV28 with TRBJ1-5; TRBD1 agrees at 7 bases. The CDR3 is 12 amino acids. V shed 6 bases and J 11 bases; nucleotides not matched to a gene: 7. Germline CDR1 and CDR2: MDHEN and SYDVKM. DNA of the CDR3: TGTGCCAGCAGCCCTCGAGACAGGGCCCAGCATTTT. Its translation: CASSPRDRAQHF.

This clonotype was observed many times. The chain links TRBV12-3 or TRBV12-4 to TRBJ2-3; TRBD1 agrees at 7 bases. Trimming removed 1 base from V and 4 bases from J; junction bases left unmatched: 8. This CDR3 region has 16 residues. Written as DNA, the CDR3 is TGTGCCAGCAGTTTAGTTCCAGGGGGAAAATCAGATACGCAGTATTTT. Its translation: CASSLVPGGKSDTQYF.

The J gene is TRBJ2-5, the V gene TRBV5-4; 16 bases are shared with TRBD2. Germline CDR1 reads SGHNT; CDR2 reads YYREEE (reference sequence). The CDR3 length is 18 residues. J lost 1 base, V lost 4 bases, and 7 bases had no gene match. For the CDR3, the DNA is TGTGCCAGCAGCCCGGGACTAGCGGGGGGGCCGTCCCAAGAGACCCAGTACTTC. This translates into CASSPGLAGGPSQETQYF.

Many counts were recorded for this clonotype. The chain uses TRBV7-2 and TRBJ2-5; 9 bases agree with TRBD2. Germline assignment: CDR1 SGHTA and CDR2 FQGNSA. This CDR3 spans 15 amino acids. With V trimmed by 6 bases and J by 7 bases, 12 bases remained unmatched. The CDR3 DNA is TGTGCCAGCAGTACCGGTCTAGCGGGGCACACGACCCAGTACTTC. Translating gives CASSTGLAGHTTQYF.

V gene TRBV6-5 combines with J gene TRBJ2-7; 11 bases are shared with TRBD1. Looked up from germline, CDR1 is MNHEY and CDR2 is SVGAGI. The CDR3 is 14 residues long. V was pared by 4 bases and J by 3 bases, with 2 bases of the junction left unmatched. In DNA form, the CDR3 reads TGTGCCAGCAGTTGGGGACAGGGGGTCTACGAGCAGTACTTC. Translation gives CASSWGQGVYEQYF.